This T cell receptor (beta chain) was observed in a study of blood T cell repertoires in COVID-19. Study as a whole: COVID-19 samples, acute and convalescent, were from the United States, Italy and Spain. In each case, the material was cDNA or gDNA derived from T cells, B-cell-depleted T cells, or PBMCs.

In germline, CDR1 is SGDLS, CDR2 YYNGEE. This CDR3 is built from 14 residues. Trimming cost V 3 bases and J 0 bases, with 9 bases left between them. Original processing methods: Estimates of nucleated cell counts were drawn from the amplification of reference gene primers. The protocol was immunoSEQ multiplex PCR, while the TCRdb copy is restricted to in-frame clones and leaves out a portion. V and J calls and clone size are copied from that table; D and trimming were computed from the DNA. The repertoire consists of about 210,000 clones, with around 82% occurring once and the leading ten covering less than 3.5%.

Material: peripheral blood. The sequence was obtained from a man aged 45-60 years with active or convalescent COVID-19. J is TRBJ1-2 and V is TRBV9; D might be TRBD1 (6 bases). The CDR3, as DNA: TGTGCCAGCAGCGCGGCAGGGGCTAACTATGGCTACACCTTC. It specifies CASSAAGANYGYTF.